The rows below give T cell receptor beta chains drawn from one sample of a study of cytotoxic CD8 clonotypes in ibrutinib-treated CLL. Here immunoSEQ multiplex PCR was the method, and the copy in TCRdb shows in-frame clones only, minus some. The repertoire includes roughly 200,000 clones, 55% to 85% of them detected once, and 13% sits in the top ten. The starting material was PBMCs, obtained after 24 months of ibrutinib treatment. Source of these receptors: a human donor with chronic lymphocytic leukemia. Each CDR3 is given with its conserved first and last residue. The D gene is left open where the match is weak.

d_gene	v_gene	len	j_gene	CDR3aa
.	TRBV27	15	TRBJ2-3	CASSLFWGLEDTQYF
.	TRBV6-4	15	TRBJ2-1	CASKVAAGEDNEQFF
TRBD1	TRBV6-5	15	TRBJ1-4	CASSPGQGWDEKLFF
.	TRBV4-3	17	TRBJ1-5	CASSQVVSRYSNQPQHF
.	TRBV5-1	14	TRBJ2-3	CASSPTGSTDTQYF
TRBD2	TRBV4-2	15	TRBJ2-7	CASRSREGGAYEQYF
TRBD1	TRBV5-1	14	TRBJ1-2	CASSLVLTGEGYTF
TRBD2	TRBV5-1	15	TRBJ2-3	CASSLREAGTDTQYF
.	TRBV18	16	TRBJ2-2	CASHEGGGSNTGELFF
.	TRBV6-4	14	TRBJ1-5	CASSEWGGNQPQHF
TRBD2	TRBV5-1	15	TRBJ2-5	CASSLVVGGVETQYF
.	TRBV9	14	TRBJ1-1	CASSPHQAFTEAFF
TRBD2	TRBV5-8	15	TRBJ2-7	CASSRTGTSSYEQYF
TRBD1	TRBV5-4	15	TRBJ1-1	CASSRKQGASTEAFF
.	TRBV28	14	TRBJ1-5	CASSLARGVQPQHF
.	TRBV2	13	TRBJ2-7	CATHEQGPYEQYF
.	TRBV9	14	TRBJ2-3	CASSVGPRGDTQYF
TRBD2	TRBV28	14	TRBJ2-5	CASSSGGAQETQYF
.	TRBV29-1	12	TRBJ1-1	CSVVTGSTEAFF
.	TRBV5-4	15	TRBJ2-1	CASSLAPTSTNEQFF
TRBD2	TRBV6-5	15	TRBJ2-3	CASSLAGAFADTQYF
.	TRBV18	13	TRBJ2-5	CASSLQVGETQYF
.	TRBV4-3	12	TRBJ2-2	CASSPRTGELFF
.	TRBV28	19	TRBJ2-2	CASSLRKKDRGQRTGELFF
TRBD1	TRBV19	14	TRBJ2-3	CASNQGVLADTQYF
.	TRBV5-4	14	TRBJ2-3	CASSLDFDTDTQYF
TRBD2	TRBV5-1	16	TRBJ2-3	CASSLGLAGITDTQYF
TRBD1	TRBV2	14	TRBJ2-7	CASRKTGESYEQYF
.	TRBV27	13	TRBJ1-5	CASSWSDNQPQHF
.	TRBV11-2	13	TRBJ2-7	CASGPGGPYEQYF
.	TRBV30	15	TRBJ1-2	CAWSGLRLRDYGYTF
TRBD1	TRBV18	16	TRBJ2-7	CASSPRKGQEAYEQYF
TRBD2	TRBV5-4	15	TRBJ2-1	CASSPSGSSYNKQFF
.	TRBV13	15	TRBJ2-1	CASSLGGSHYNEQFF
.	TRBV5-1	13	TRBJ1-1	CASSSSLDTEAFF
TRBD2	TRBV27	15	TRBJ2-1	CASSGTSGTYNEQFF
.	TRBV6-5	11	TRBJ2-7	CASGDSYEQYF
.	TRBV11-3	15	TRBJ2-1	CASSPGRGRDNEQFF
.	TRBV2	14	TRBJ2-7	CASSGSRGWYEQYF
.	TRBV5-4	14	TRBJ2-5	CASSLSWGSETQYF
.	TRBV21-1	16	TRBJ2-7	CASWTGIVPSSYEQYF
TRBD1	TRBV5-1	13	TRBJ2-7	CASRTGDSYEQYF
.	TRBV6-5	11	TRBJ2-5	CASGIQETQYF
TRBD2	TRBV4-2	18	TRBJ2-2	CASSPGLAGGMNTGELFF
TRBD1	TRBV7-9	15	TRBJ1-1	CASSSTGGTNTEAFF
.	TRBV5-1	15	TRBJ2-7	CASSLGQGLQYEQYF
.	TRBV7-2	14	TRBJ1-2	CASSLAGTTYGYTF
.	TRBV6-6	14	TRBJ1-5	CASSSMGGNQPQHF
TRBD1	TRBV10-3	13	TRBJ1-2	CAISPGQNYGYTF
.	TRBV7-3	16	TRBJ1-2	CASSPGGSRVGYGYTF
TRBD1	TRBV4-1	17	TRBJ2-1	CASSQEPGQSSYNEQFF
TRBD2	TRBV5-6	17	TRBJ2-7	CASSLMTSGFREYEQYF
.	TRBV10-3	13	TRBJ2-7	CAINFAENYEQYF
.	TRBV10-3	13	TRBJ2-3	CAINPSRTDTQYF
TRBD1	TRBV25-1	15	TRBJ2-2	CASSDRTGYTGELFF
.	TRBV5-6	12	TRBJ1-2	CASSVGNYGYTF
.	TRBV5-1	15	TRBJ2-7	CASSPYRTNPSEQYF
.	TRBV11-2	14	TRBJ1-2	CASSGYGSNYGYTF
TRBD2	TRBV18	15	TRBJ2-1	CASSPAGGLYNEQFF
TRBD2	TRBV15	16	TRBJ2-3	CATSRRAGADTDTQYF